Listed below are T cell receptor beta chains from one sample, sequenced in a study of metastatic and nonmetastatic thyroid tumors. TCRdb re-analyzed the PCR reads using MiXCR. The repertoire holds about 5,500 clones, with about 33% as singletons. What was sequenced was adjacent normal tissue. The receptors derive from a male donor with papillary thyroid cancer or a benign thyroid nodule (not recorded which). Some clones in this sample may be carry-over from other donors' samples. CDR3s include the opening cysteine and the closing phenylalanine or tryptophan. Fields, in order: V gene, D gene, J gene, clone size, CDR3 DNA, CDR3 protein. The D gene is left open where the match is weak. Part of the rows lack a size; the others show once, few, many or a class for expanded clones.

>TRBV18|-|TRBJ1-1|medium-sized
TGTGCCAGCTCACCAAGCATCACTGAAGCTTTCTTT
CASSPSITEAFF
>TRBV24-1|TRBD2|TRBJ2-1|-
TGTGCCACCAGTGATGTTAGCGGGGGGGCCGAGTCCTACAATGAGCAGTTCTTC
CATSDVSGGAESYNEQFF
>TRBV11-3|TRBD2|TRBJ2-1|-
TGTGCCAGCAGCTTAGGAGCTAGCGGGGATGAGTTCTTC
CASSLGASGDEFF
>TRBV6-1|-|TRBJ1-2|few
TGTGCCAGCAGTGAAGGGACCCCAGACTATGGCTACACCTTC
CASSEGTPDYGYTF
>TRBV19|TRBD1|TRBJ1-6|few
TGTGCCAGTAGTAAGCCGGGACAGTGGAATTCACCCCTCCACTTT
CASSKPGQWNSPLHF
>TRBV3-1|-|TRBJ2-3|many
TGTGCCAGCAGCCCAACCGGAGATGGAGATACGCAGTATTTT
CASSPTGDGDTQYF
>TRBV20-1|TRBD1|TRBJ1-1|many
TGCAGTGCCAAAGACAGGGGACTTATACTGACGAACACTGAAGCTTTCTTT
CSAKDRGLILTNTEAFF
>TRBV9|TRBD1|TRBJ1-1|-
TGTGCCAGCAGCGGAACACAGGGGGTTGACCGAGATAACACTGAAGCTTTCTTT
CASSGTQGVDRDNTEAFF
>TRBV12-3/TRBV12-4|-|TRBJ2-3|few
TGTGCCAGCACCCTCGGTTGGGGGCGGGTGCCTACTACGCAGTATTTT
CASTLGWGRVPTTQYF
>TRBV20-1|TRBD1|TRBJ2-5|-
TGCAGTGCTAGAGGCGAGGATCTCGGGGCAGGGGGCGCGATGGAGACCCAGTACTTC
CSARGEDLGAGGAMETQYF
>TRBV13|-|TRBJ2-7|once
TGTGCCAGCAGCTTAGGGGGGAGAAGCTCCTACGAGCAGTACTTC
CASSLGGRSSYEQYF
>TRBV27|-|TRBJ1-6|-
TGTGCCAGCAGTTTATACACAGGGATTAATTCACCCCTCCACTTT
CASSLYTGINSPLHF
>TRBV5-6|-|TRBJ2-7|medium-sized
TGTGCCAGCAGCTTGGAAGGTTATTACGAGCAGTACTTC
CASSLEGYYEQYF
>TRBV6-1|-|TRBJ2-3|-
TGTGCCAGCAGCGCCCCCCCAGCGTGGGTCCCAGATGCGCAGTATTTT
CASSAPPAWVPDAQYF
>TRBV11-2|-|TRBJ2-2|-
TGTGCCAGCAGCTTAGTCTCTAGCTCGGGGACCGGGGAGCTGTTTTTT
CASSLVSSSGTGELFF
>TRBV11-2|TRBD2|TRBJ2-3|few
TGTGCCAGCAGCCCAGGACTAGTCGGCACAGATACGCAGTATTTT
CASSPGLVGTDTQYF
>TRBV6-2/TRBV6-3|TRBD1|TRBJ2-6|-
TGTGCCAGCAGGGACAGGGGGCTCTCTGGGGCCAACGTCCTGACTTTC
CASRDRGLSGANVLTF